This is a list of T cell receptor beta chains from one sample in a study of response to subunit inactivated influenza vaccine. TCRdb re-called the RT-PCR reads with MiXCR, one entry per CDR3 protein. This sample has roughly 160,000 distinct CDR3 sequences; 11% occur once, and the top ten carry about an eighth. The starting material was non-naive T cells sorted from PBMCs, obtained more than 35 days after vaccination. The receptors were gathered from a man in his fifties or sixties who received an inactivated influenza vaccine. Both conserved end residues are part of each CDR3. D genes are given only for firm matches. The size field is filled for only some rows; it gives once, few, many or a size class.

. . TRBJ1-2 TRBV4-2 TGTGCCAGCAGCCAAGCAGGGGTTTCTAACTATGGCTACACCTTC CASSQAGVSNYGYTF
. many TRBJ1-1 TRBV5-5 TGTGCCAGCAGCTTTACCAGGGGCGGCACTGAAGCTTTCTTT CASSFTRGGTEAFF
. . TRBJ2-5 TRBV3-1 TGTGCCAGCAGCCAAGATTTGGCCAGGGGGGACGTCCAAGAGACCCAGTACTTC CASSQDLARGDVQETQYF
. few TRBJ1-4 TRBV3-1 TGTGCCAGCAGCCAGGCTATCGGGACCGCCGAAAAACTGTTTTTT CASSQAIGTAEKLFF
TRBD1 medium-sized TRBJ1-1 TRBV5-1 TGCGCCAGCAGCCTTCGACAGGGGAGGAATGAAGCTTTCTTT CASSLRQGRNEAFF
TRBD1 few TRBJ1-4 TRBV20-1 TGCAGTGCTAGAGACCACAGGGGGCATGAAAAACTGTTTTTT CSARDHRGHEKLFF
. . TRBJ1-1 TRBV19 TGTGCCAGTGCGAACCCGGACGTGAACACTGAAGCTTTCTTT CASANPDVNTEAFF
TRBD2 . TRBJ2-1 TRBV20-1 TGCCGAGCCCGGGGACTAGCTCTCGATGAGCAGTTCTTC CRARGLALDEQFF
TRBD1 many TRBJ2-3 TRBV5-1 TGCGCCAGCAGCCCAAGAATGACAGGGGTGTTTGCAGATACGCAGTATTTT CASSPRMTGVFADTQYF
TRBD2 many TRBJ2-1 TRBV6-2/TRBV6-3 TGTGCCAGCAGTTACATGTCGACAACGAGCGGGAGAGGGGATGAGCAGTTCTTC CASSYMSTTSGRGDEQFF
TRBD2 many TRBJ2-1 TRBV3-1 TGTGCCAGCAGCCAAGATCGCGGGAGCTATAATGAGCAGTTCTTC CASSQDRGSYNEQFF
. . TRBJ2-1 TRBV10-3 TGTGCCATCACCTCCACTGGAGGGGGGGCTCACAATGAGCAGTTCTTC CAITSTGGGAHNEQFF
. . TRBJ1-2 TRBV7-2 TGTGCCAGCAGCTCAGTACGGATTAAATCAGGAGGCTACACCTTC CASSSVRIKSGGYTF
. few TRBJ1-5 TRBV30 TGTGCCTGGAGTGAGGGGGGTCAGCCCCAGCATTTT CAWSEGGQPQHF
. many TRBJ2-3 TRBV5-5 TGTGCCAGCAGCCGCGCCGGGTCAGATACGCAGTATTTT CASSRAGSDTQYF
. . TRBJ1-3 TRBV6-1 TGTGCCAGCAGTGAAGTCGGAAGGGGTAGAGGAAACACCATATATTTT CASSEVGRGRGNTIYF
TRBD1 many TRBJ1-2 TRBV5-1 TGCGCCAGCAGGATCGACAGGGGGCTCGGCTACACCTTC CASRIDRGLGYTF
. many TRBJ2-5 TRBV7-9 TGTGCCAGCAGCTCCGGGCCTGGTAACCAAGAGACCCAGTACTTC CASSSGPGNQETQYF
TRBD1 . TRBJ1-4 TRBV7-8 TGTGCCAGCAGCCCCCCCAACGACAGGGGGCTAGAAAAACTGTTTTTT CASSPPNDRGLEKLFF
. . TRBJ1-1 TRBV3-1 TGTGCCAGCAGCCAAGCCCAAATAGGTGAAGCTTTCTTT CASSQAQIGEAFF
. few TRBJ1-2 TRBV10-3 TGTGCCATCAGCTCCCGGGGGAGGGGTGACTATGGCTACACCTTC CAISSRGRGDYGYTF
TRBD2 . TRBJ2-2 TRBV9 TGTGCCAGCAGCTTGCGGACTAGCGGAACCCTTTATGCGAACACCGGGGAGCTGTTTTTT CASSLRTSGTLYANTGELFF
. . TRBJ2-3 TRBV7-9 TGTGCCAGCAGTCGCCCCCGGCGAGGGGTATTTACAGATACGCAGTATTTT CASSRPRRGVFTDTQYF
. few TRBJ2-1 TRBV29-1 TGCAGCATTAGCTCCGGGACCGAGCAGTTCTTC CSISSGTEQFF
. few TRBJ1-1 TRBV29-1 TGCAGCGTTGAAGGGACGGTCACTGAAGCTTTCTTT CSVEGTVTEAFF
. many TRBJ1-5 TRBV25-1 TGTGCCAGCAGTGCACCGGGGGCTAATCAGCCCCAGCATTTT CASSAPGANQPQHF
. few TRBJ1-5 TRBV6-1 TGTGCCAGCACCGGGACCGTCAATCAGCCCCAGCATTTT CASTGTVNQPQHF
TRBD2 . TRBJ2-5 TRBV11-2 TGTGCCAGCACCCGTGTCGGCGGGGGGGCCGGGGAGACCCAGTACTTC CASTRVGGGAGETQYF
. many TRBJ2-5 TRBV7-2 TGTGCCAGCAGCTTAGGGCGTCGGGAGACCCAGTACTTC CASSLGRRETQYF
. . TRBJ2-7 TRBV10-3 TGTGCCATCAGTGAGATGGACAGAACCTACGAGCAGTACTTC CAISEMDRTYEQYF
. . TRBJ2-7 TRBV25-1 TGTGCCAGCACCTCACAGGGTTACTACGAGCAGTACTTC CASTSQGYYEQYF
. few TRBJ2-1 TRBV7-2 TGTGCCAGCAGCTGGGGTGGTGAGCAGTTCTTC CASSWGGEQFF
TRBD1 few TRBJ2-1 TRBV12-3/TRBV12-4 TGTGCCAGCAGATTCGAGGGACAGGGGGGCGATGAGCAGTTCTTC CASRFEGQGGDEQFF
. once TRBJ1-2 TRBV4-1 TGCGCCAGCAGCCCACTAGGCTCTGGGTATGGTTATGGCTACACCTTC CASSPLGSGYGYGYTF
TRBD1 . TRBJ1-4 TRBV5-1 TGCGCCAGCAGCTTGCTCGCGGACAGGCCTAATGAAAAACTGTTTTTT CASSLLADRPNEKLFF
. . TRBJ2-7 TRBV6-2/TRBV6-3 TGTGCCAGCGTCCGGGCCCCGTTTTGGGAGCAGTACTTC CASVRAPFWEQYF
. . TRBJ1-4 TRBV6-6 TGTGCCAGCCAAGGGAATGAAAAACTGTTTTTT CASQGNEKLFF
. few TRBJ1-6 TRBV18 TGTGCCAGCTCACCAGGAGTGGGGGCAAATTCACCCCTCCACTTT CASSPGVGANSPLHF
. . TRBJ1-2 TRBV29-1 TGCAGCGCCCAGGAGGGACCCAACTATGGCTACACCTTC CSAQEGPNYGYTF
TRBD1 few TRBJ2-2 TRBV7-9 TGTGCCAGCAGCCCGGGGACAGGGTTGGCCACCGGGGAGCTGTTTTTT CASSPGTGLATGELFF
TRBD2 . TRBJ2-3 TRBV12-3/TRBV12-4 TGTGCCAGCAGTCCCCCTGGCGGGGGGGCCCCCGATACGCAGTATTTT CASSPPGGGAPDTQYF
TRBD1 few TRBJ1-4 TRBV28 TGTGCCAGCAGACCTGACAGGGGGGAAGGTGAAAAACTGTTTTTT CASRPDRGEGEKLFF
. . TRBJ2-2 TRBV7-2 TGTGCCAGCAGACAGAACACCGGGGAGCTGTTTTTT CASRQNTGELFF
TRBD2 . TRBJ2-7 TRBV3-1 TGTGCCAGCAGCCAGATCAAAGCGGGGACCGAGCAGTACTTC CASSQIKAGTEQYF
TRBD1 many TRBJ2-1 TRBV5-1 TGCGCCAGCAGCCACGACAGGGGAGGTAATGAGCAGTTCTTC CASSHDRGGNEQFF
TRBD2 few TRBJ2-3 TRBV9 TGTGCCAGCAGCGTTAGTTTTCGGTGGAGCGGGGCCCCTACAGATACGCAGTATTTT CASSVSFRWSGAPTDTQYF
TRBD1 many TRBJ1-6 TRBV4-3 TGCGCCAGCAGCCAAGGTGAAAACAGGGGGTCACCCCTCCACTTT CASSQGENRGSPLHF
TRBD1 few TRBJ1-1 TRBV5-5 TGTGCCAGCAGCTTGGTTACAGGGGGCACGAACACTGAAGCTTTCTTT CASSLVTGGTNTEAFF
TRBD1 few TRBJ2-7 TRBV5-6 TGTGCCAGCAGTCCGACTTACACAGGGGGCGAGCAGTACTTC CASSPTYTGGEQYF
. few TRBJ1-6 TRBV10-3 TGTGCCATCAAGGTACAGGAAAATTCACCCCTCCACTTT CAIKVQENSPLHF